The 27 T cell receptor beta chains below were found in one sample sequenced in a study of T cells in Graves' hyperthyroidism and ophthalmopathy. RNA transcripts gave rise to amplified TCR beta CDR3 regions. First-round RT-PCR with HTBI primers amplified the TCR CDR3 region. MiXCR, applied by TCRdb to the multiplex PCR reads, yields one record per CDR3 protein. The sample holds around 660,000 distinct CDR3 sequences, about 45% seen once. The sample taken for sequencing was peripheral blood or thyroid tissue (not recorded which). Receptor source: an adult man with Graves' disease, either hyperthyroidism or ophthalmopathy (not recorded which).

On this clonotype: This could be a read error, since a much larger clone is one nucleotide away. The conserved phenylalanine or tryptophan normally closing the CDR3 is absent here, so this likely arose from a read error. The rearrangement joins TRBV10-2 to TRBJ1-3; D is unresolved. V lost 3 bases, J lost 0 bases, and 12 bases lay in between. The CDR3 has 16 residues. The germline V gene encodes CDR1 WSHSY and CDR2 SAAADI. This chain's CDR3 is CASSEILGNSGNTIYL. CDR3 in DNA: TGCGCCAGCAGTGAAATCCTTGGTAACTCTGGAAACACCATATATCTT.

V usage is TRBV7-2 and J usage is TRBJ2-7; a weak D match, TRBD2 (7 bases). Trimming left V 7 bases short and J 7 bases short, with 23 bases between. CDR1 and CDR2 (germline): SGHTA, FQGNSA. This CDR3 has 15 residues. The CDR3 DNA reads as TGTGCCAGCACCCCCGCACAGGGCCCAGCGGGAGAGCAGTACTTC. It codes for CASTPAQGPAGEQYF.

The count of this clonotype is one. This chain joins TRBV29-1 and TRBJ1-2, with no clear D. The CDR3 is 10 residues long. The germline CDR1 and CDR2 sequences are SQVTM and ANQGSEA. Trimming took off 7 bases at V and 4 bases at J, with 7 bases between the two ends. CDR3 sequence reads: CSDGPYGYTF. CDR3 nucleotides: TGCAGCGACGGTCCCTATGGCTACACCTTC.

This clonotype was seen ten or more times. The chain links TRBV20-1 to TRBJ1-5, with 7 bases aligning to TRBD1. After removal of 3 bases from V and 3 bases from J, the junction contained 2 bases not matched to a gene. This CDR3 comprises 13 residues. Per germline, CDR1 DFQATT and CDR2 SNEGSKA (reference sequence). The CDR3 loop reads CSARQGDNQPQHF. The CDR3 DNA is TGCAGTGCTAGGCAGGGGGACAATCAGCCCCAGCATTTT.

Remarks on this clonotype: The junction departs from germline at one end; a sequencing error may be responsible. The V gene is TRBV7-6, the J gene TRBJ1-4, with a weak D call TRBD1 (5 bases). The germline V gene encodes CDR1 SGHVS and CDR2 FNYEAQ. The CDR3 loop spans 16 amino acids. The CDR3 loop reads CASNLQARAPNEKLFF. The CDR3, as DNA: TGTGCCAGCAACTTACAGGCGCGGGCTCCTAATGAAAAACTGTTTTTT.

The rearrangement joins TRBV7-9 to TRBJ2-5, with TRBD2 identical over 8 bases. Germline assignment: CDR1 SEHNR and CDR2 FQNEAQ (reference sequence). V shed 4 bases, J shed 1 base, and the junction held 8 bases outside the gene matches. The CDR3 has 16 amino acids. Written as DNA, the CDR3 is TGTGCCAGCAGCTACGCGCTGGCGGGGGGCCAAGAGACCCAGTACTTC. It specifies CASSYALAGGQETQYF.

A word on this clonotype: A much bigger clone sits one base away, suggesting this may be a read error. In nucleotides, the CDR3 is TGTGCCAGCAGCATAGTGCGGCAGGGTACCTACGAGCAGTACTTC. As protein: CASSIVRQGTYEQYF. The chain employs TRBV7-6 and TRBJ2-7, with a tentative D call TRBD1 (5 bases). Germline values: CDR1 SGHVS, CDR2 FNYEAQ. Trimming stripped 5 bases from V and 2 bases from J, with 16 bases between. The CDR3 covers 15 residues.

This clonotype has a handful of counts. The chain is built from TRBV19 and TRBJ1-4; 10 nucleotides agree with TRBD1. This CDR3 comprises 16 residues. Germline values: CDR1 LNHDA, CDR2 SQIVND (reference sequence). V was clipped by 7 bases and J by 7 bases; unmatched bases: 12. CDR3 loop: CASIPSPGTGVEKLFF. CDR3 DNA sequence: TGTGCCAGTATTCCCTCGCCCGGGACAGGGGTTGAAAAACTGTTTTTT.

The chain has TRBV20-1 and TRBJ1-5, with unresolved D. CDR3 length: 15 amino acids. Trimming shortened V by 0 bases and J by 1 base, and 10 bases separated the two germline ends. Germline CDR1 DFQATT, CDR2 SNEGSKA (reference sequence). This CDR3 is CSAREWTASNQPQHF. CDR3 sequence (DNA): TGCAGTGCTAGAGAGTGGACTGCGAGCAATCAGCCCCAGCATTTT.

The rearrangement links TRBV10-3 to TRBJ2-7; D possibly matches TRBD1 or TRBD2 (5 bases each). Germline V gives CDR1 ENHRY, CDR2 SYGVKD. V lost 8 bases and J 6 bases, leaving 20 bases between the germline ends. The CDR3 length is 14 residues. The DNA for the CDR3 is TGTGCCATCTCCGGGGTAGGGGATATCGGCGAGCAGTACTTC. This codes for CAISGVGDIGEQYF.

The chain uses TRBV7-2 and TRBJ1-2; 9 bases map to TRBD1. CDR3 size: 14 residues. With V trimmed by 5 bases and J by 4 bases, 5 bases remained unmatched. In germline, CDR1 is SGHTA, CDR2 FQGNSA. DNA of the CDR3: TGTGCCAGCAGCCGGGGACAGGGAATCTATGGCTACACCTTC. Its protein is CASSRGQGIYGYTF. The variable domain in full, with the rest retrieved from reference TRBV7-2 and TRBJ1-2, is GAGVSQSPSNKVTEKGKDVELRCDPISGHTALYWYRQSLGQGLEFLIYFQGNSAPDKSGLPSDRFSAERTGGSVSTLTIQRTQQEDSAVYLCASSRGQGIYGYTFGSGTRLTVV.

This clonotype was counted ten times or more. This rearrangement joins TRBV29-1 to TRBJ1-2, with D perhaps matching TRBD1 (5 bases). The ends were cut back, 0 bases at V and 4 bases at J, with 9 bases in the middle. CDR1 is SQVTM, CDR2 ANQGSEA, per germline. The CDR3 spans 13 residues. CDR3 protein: CSVEDEGIYGYTF. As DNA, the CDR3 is TGCAGCGTTGAAGATGAGGGGATCTATGGCTACACCTTC.

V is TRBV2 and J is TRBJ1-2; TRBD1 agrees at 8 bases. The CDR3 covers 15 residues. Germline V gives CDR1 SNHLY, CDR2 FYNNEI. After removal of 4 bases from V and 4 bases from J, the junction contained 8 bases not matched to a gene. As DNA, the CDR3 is TGTGCCAGCAGTGGCCCGGGACAGGCTTTCTATGGCTACACCTTC. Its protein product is CASSGPGQAFYGYTF.

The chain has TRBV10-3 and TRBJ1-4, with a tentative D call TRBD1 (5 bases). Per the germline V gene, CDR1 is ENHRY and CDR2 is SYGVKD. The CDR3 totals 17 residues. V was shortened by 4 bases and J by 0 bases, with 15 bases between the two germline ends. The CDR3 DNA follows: TGTGCCATCAGTGCGGGACCCCCGGGGGCAACTAATGAAAAACTGTTTTTT. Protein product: CAISAGPPGATNEKLFF.

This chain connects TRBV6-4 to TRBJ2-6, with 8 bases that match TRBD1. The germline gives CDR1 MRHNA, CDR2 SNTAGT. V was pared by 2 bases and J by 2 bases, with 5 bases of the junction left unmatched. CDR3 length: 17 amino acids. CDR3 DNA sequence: TGTGCCAGCAGTGACGTGGACAGGGAACCTGGGGCCAACGTCCTGACTTTC. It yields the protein CASSDVDREPGANVLTF.

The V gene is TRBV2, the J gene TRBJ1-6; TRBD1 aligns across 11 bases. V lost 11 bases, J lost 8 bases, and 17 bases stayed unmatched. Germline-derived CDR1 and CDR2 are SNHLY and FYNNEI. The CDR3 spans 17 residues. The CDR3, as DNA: TGTGCCGGCGGGACAGGGGGGAAGACAGGTAGTGATTCACCCCTCCACTTT. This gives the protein CAGGTGGKTGSDSPLHF.

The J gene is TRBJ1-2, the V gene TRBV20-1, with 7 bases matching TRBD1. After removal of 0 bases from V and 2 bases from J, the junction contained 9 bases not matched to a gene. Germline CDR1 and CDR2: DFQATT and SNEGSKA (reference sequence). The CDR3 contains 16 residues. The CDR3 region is CSARESGTALNYGYTF. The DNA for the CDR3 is TGCAGTGCTAGAGAGTCCGGGACAGCGCTGAACTATGGCTACACCTTC.

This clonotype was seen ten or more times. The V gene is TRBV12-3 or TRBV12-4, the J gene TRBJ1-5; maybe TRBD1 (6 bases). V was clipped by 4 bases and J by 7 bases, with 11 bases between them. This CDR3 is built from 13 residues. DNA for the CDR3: TGTGCCAGCAGTTGGACAGAGAGACAGCCCCAGCATTTT. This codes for CASSWTERQPQHF.

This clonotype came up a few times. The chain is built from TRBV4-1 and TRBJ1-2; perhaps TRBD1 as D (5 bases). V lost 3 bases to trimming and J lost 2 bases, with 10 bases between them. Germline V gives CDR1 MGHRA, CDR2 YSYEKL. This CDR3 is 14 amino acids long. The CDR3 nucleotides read TGCGCCAGCAGCCAGGGCAGGGTAAACTATGGCTACACCTTC. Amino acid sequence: CASSQGRVNYGYTF.

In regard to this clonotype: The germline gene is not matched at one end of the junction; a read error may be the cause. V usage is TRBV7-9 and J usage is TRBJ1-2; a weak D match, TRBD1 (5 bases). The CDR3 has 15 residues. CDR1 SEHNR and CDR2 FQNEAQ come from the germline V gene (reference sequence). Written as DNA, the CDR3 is TGTGCCAGCAGTTTGACAGACTTAGAAGGCTATGGCCACACCTTC. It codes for CASSLTDLEGYGHTF.

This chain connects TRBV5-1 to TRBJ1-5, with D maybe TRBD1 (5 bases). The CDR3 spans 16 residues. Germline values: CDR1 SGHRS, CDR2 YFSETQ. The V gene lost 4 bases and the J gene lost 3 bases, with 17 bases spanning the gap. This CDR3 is CASSKGLAGPNQPQHF. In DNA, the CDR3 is TGCGCCAGCAGCAAGGGACTAGCGGGACCCAATCAGCCCCAGCATTTT. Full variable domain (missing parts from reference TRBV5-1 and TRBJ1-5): KAGVTQTPRYLIKTRGQQVTLSCSPISGHRSVSWYQQTPGQGLQFLFEYFSETQRNKGNFPGRFSGRQFSNSRSEMNVSTLELGDSALYLCASSKGLAGPNQPQHFGDGTRLSIL.

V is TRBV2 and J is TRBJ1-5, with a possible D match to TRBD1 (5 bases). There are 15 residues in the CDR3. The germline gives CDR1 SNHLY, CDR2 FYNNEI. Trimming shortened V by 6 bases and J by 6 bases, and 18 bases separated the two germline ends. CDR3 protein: CASSQRGGRGQPQHF. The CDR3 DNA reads TGTGCCAGCAGCCAACGGGGGGGACGGGGTCAGCCCCAGCATTTT. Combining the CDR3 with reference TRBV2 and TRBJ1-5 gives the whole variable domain EPEVTQTPSHQVTQMGQEVILRCVPISNHLYFYWYRQILGQKVEFLVSFYNNEISEKSEIFDDQFSVERPDGSNFTLKIRSTKLEDSAMYFCASSQRGGRGQPQHFGDGTRLSIL.

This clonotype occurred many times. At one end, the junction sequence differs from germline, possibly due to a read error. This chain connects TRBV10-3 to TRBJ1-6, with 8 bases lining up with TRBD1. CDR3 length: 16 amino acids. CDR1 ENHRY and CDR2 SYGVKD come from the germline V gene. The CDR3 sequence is CASSAAGTGNNSPLHF. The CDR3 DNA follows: TGTGCCAGCAGTGCGGCCGGGACAGGCAATAATTCACCCCTCCACTTT.

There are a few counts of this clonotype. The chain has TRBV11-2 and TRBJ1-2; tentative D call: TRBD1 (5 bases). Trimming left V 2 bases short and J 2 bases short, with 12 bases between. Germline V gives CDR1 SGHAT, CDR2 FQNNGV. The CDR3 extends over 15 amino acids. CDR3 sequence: CASSLWAGHNYGYTF. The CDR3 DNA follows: TGTGCCAGCAGCTTATGGGCAGGACACAACTATGGCTACACCTTC.

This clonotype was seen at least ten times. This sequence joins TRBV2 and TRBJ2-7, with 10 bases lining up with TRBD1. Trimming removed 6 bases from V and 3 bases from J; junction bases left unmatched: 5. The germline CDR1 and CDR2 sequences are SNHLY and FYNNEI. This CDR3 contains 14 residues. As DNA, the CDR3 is TGTGCCAGCAGCGGAGGGACAGGGGTCTACGAGCAGTACTTC. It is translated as CASSGGTGVYEQYF.

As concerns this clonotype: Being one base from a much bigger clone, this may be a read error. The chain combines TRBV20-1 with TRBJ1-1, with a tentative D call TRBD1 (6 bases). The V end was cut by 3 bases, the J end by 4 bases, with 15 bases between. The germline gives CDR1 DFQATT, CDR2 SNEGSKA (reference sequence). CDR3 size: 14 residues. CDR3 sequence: CSASLSPGVTEAFF. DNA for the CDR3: TGCAGTGCTAGCCTAAGTCCAGGGGTCACTGAAGCTTTCTTT.

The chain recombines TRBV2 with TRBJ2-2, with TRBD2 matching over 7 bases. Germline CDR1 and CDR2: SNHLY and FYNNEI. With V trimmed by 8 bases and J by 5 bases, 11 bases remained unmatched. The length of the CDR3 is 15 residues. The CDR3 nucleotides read TGTGCCAGCTCACCAACGACGGGAGGAACCGGGGAGCTGTTTTTT. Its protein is CASSPTTGGTGELFF.